A selection of T cell receptor beta chains follows, all from one sample in a study of T cell changes during pregnancy in multiple sclerosis. TCRdb keeps only in-frame clones here, not all; method: immunoSEQ multiplex PCR. The sample records about 38,000 clones, 85% to 95% being singletons. This specimen was CD4+ T cells from peripheral blood mononuclear cells, taken in the third trimester of pregnancy. Receptors were obtained from a female donor in good health, enrolled as a control in a pregnancy study. CDR3s include the opening cysteine and the closing phenylalanine or tryptophan.

j_gene	v_gene	CDR3aa
TRBJ2-1	TRBV11-2	CASSFQGGLYNEQFF
TRBJ1-2	TRBV6-6	CASSYLDINYGYTF
TRBJ1-4	TRBV28	CASSRQGTEKLFF
TRBJ1-5	TRBV27	CASSSNRDYQPQHF
TRBJ2-5	TRBV5-4	CASSGGETQYF
TRBJ2-1	TRBV18	CASSPRGSANSYNEQFF
TRBJ2-2	TRBV19	CASISHGRENTGELFF
TRBJ1-1	TRBV7-9	CASSSSDRMNTEAFF
TRBJ2-3	TRBV5-8	CASSAGRGVSTDTQYF
TRBJ2-5	TRBV7-3	CASSLNGGASGETQYF
TRBJ1-2	TRBV11-2	CASSSTGRPYGYTF
TRBJ2-4	TRBV5-6	CASSLGQVLAKNIQYF
TRBJ2-5	TRBV19	CASSSRQGNKETQYF
TRBJ1-4	TRBV6-1	CASSFITNNEKLFF
TRBJ1-1	TRBV5-6	CASSLRQSENTEAFF
TRBJ2-5	TRBV7-9	CASSRWGGQGPQETQYF
TRBJ2-2	TRBV5-1	CASSLAPTSGELFF
TRBJ1-2	TRBV5-5	CASSLGTQALGYTF
TRBJ2-3	TRBV6-4	CASSDSTGGADTQYF
TRBJ1-2	TRBV2	CASSEASGGRGGYTF
TRBJ1-5	TRBV5-4	CASSEGQGSNQPQHF
TRBJ2-5	TRBV2	CASTEYRVAETQYF
TRBJ2-2	TRBV7-6	CASSRTINTGELFF
TRBJ1-2	TRBV6-1	CASSEGPYGYTF
TRBJ2-3	TRBV14	CASSQRVRDTQYF
TRBJ1-6	TRBV19	CASSVRDRGSINSPLHF
TRBJ2-3	TRBV7-2	CASSSLSGTDTQYF
TRBJ2-7	TRBV2	CASKNQQGIHEQYF
TRBJ1-5	TRBV5-4	CASSLKQSNQPQHF
TRBJ1-1	TRBV14	CASSQLNQASEAFF
TRBJ1-1	TRBV6-5	CASSYSGQGIEAFF
TRBJ2-2	TRBV5-6	CASILGQGRTGELFF
TRBJ2-7	TRBV6-5	CASSPTSGSSYEQYF
TRBJ2-2	TRBV6-1	CASSVPPGLAGGYTGELFF
TRBJ2-1	TRBV5-8	CASSLMGQGSTEQFF
TRBJ2-1	TRBV7-9	CASAPIAGGREQFF
TRBJ2-2	TRBV5-1	CASSFLQGSNTGELFF
TRBJ1-2	TRBV2	CASSEVAGGYTF
TRBJ2-1	TRBV18	CASSERTSGASYNEQFF
TRBJ2-1	TRBV2	CALGDNEQFF
TRBJ1-5	TRBV12-5	CASARQGQPQHF
TRBJ2-7	TRBV6-1	CASSVQERTYEQYF
TRBJ1-4	TRBV5-4	CASNQKGGGEKLFF
TRBJ2-1	TRBV2	CASSEGWRSSYNEQFF
TRBJ1-5	TRBV30	CAWSVLGRNQPQHF
TRBJ1-2	TRBV27	CASSLSPGGYGYTF
TRBJ2-5	TRBV9	CASSVGGEQATQYF
TRBJ1-3	TRBV6-6	CASSYPGGNTIYF
TRBJ2-7	TRBV6-6	CASSYASGATYEQYF
TRBJ2-7	TRBV30	CAGQSLGEQYF
TRBJ2-5	TRBV5-4	CASSLVGGRGETQYF